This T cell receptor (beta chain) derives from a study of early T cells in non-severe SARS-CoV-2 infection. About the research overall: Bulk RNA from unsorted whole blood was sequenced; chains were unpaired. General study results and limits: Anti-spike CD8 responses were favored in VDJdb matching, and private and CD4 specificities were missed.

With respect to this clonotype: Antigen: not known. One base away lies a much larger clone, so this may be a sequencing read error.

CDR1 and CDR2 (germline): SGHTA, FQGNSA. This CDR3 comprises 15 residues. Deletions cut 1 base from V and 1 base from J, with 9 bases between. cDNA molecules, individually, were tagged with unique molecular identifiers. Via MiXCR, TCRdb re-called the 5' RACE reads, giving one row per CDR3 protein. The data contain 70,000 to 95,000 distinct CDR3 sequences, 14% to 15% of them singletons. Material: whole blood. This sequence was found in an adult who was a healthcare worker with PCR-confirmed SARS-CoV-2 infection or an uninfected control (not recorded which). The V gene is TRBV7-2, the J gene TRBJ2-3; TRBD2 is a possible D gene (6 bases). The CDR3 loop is CASSLVAAGTDTQYF. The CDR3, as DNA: TGTGCCAGCAGCTTAGTAGCGGCGGGCACAGATACGCAGTATTTT.